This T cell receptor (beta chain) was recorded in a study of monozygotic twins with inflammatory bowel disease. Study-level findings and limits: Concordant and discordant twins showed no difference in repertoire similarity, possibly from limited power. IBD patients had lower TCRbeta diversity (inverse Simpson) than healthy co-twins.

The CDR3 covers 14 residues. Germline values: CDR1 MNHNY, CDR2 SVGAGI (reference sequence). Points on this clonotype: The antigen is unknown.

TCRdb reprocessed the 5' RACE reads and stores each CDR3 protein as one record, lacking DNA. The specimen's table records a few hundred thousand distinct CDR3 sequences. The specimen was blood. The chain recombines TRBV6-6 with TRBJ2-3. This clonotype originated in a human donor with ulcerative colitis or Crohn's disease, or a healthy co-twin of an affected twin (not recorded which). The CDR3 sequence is CASSYSTLWDTQYF.